This T cell receptor beta chain came from a study of T cell clonotyping in hematopoietic cell transplantation. CDR1 SGHRS and CDR2 YFSETQ come from the germline V gene. The CDR3 runs 14 residues. Germline trimming cut 4 bases from V and 4 bases from J; bases unmatched to any gene: 4. Study-level findings and limits: After transplant, recipient diversity fell while pathologically expanded clonotypes grew through day 180. CD4 and CD8 repertoire contributions could not be separated without sorting. At the given depth, recipient repertoires were over 95% de novo clonotypes.

TCRdb keeps only in-frame clones here, not all; method: immunoSEQ multiplex PCR. The sample holds roughly 5,300 clones; 70% to 80% are singletons and the top ten take roughly a fifth. With respect to this clone: What it binds is unknown.

The chain links TRBV5-1 to TRBJ1-2; 10 nucleotides agree with TRBD1. The TCR sequence derives from a male patient aged 60 to 75 who had an allogeneic stem cell transplant, so T cells may come from the graft donor. Some clones in this sample may be carry-over from other donors' samples. The starting material was peripheral blood mononuclear cells, obtained 100 days after allogeneic stem cell transplant. The CDR3 DNA follows: TGCGCCAGCAGCCCGACAGGGGGCGCCTATGGCTACACCTTC. It is translated as CASSPTGGAYGYTF.